This is a list of T cell receptor beta chains from one sample in a study of T cell responses to AZD1222 COVID-19 vaccine. TCRdb keeps only in-frame clones here, not all; method: immunoSEQ multiplex PCR. The sample consists of some 130,000 clones, over 85% of them appearing once. Sequencing used peripheral blood, obtained on day 0 of AZD1222 vaccination. These receptors were taken from an adult in good health. The CDR3 runs from the conserved cysteine through the conserved F or W. Fields, in order: V gene, CDR3 protein.

TRBV15 | CATSRGGQTNTEAFF
TRBV5-1 | CASSLGDRGNSRLFF
TRBV5-1 | CASSRTGGPTNEKLFF
TRBV14 | CASSHGQGLRGSPLHF
TRBV18 | CASSPPSRDNTEAFF
TRBV15 | CATSRHVMNTEAFF
TRBV18 | CASSLFSSDRAFGANVLTF
TRBV6-5 | CASSYGQVGVQETQYF
TRBV3-1/TRBV3-2 | CATAKEIGTEAFF
TRBV27 | CASSPRLAGGRYNEQFF
TRBV7-2 | CASSWGLAGDTQYF
TRBV30 | CAWSVGLAGGNEQFF
TRBV2 | CASSEWANTEAFF
TRBV6-5 | CASSYGGGKLFF
TRBV5-8 | CASSLDPGTGGHGYTF
TRBV4-3 | CASSLLGGFGTEAFF
TRBV28 | CASSSQPGTENQPQHF
TRBV27 | CASSPDRGGLSDQPQHF
TRBV3-1/TRBV3-2 | CASSQERGLAGVGNEQFF
TRBV13 | CASSFSSGWSETQYF
TRBV28 | CASSSDNRGSGGYTF
TRBV27 | CASSRDMRDTEAFF
TRBV19 | CASSHAGSLRDEQYF
TRBV28 | CASSSAPGLGAKNIQYF
TRBV11-2 | CASSLGRSGRAADTQYF
TRBV5-1 | CASSLAGQGSEQYF
TRBV5-6 | CASSRTQGAAGNTIYF
TRBV7-9 | CASSLVGTGDSPLHF
TRBV6-2/TRBV6-3 | CASSSPGRGDYGYTF
TRBV7-9 | CATHGGLYNEQFF
TRBV15 | CATSRQRNSYGYTF
TRBV9 | CASSVEGNTIYF
TRBV7-2 | CASSPGGGRGGYTF
TRBV12-5 | CASGNPDRGGTEAFF
TRBV19 | CASSIPKGWTEAFF
TRBV7-9 | CASSLGRTLNEQYF
TRBV3-1/TRBV3-2 | CATGQGSNQPQHF
TRBV27 | CASSFGGRKNSPLHF
TRBV18 | CASSPPTGNPNYGYTF
TRBV11-2 | CASSSYREFDEQYF
TRBV21-1 | CASSTSQPQHF
TRBV29-1 | CSVEDRHYGYTF
TRBV5-1 | CASSSSSWTGHGYTF
TRBV13 | CASSLDRERRNTIYF
TRBV2 | CASTRQADTEAFF
TRBV18 | CASSPGTGDQPQHF
TRBV30 | CAPRPGHQPQHF
TRBV28 | CASSPPHPGRQETQYF